This record covers a single TCR beta chain. The germline V gene has CDR1 SGHTA and CDR2 FQGNSA. This CDR3 has 14 residues. Trimming took 6 bases from V and 3 from J; bases not matched to a gene: 5. The data are from a study of cytomegalovirus exposure and HLA in healthy donors. Here immunoSEQ multiplex PCR was the method, and the copy in TCRdb shows in-frame clones only, minus some. The sample has fewer than 200,000 clones, about four fifths seen once. This clonotype originated in a young woman in good health and CMV-seropositive. Input material: PBMCs. This chain uses TRBV7-2 with TRBJ1-5, with 7 bases fitting TRBD1. The CDR3 bases are TGTGCCAGCAGTACGGGACAGCCCAATCAGCCCCAGCATTTT. It translates to CASSTGQPNQPQHF.